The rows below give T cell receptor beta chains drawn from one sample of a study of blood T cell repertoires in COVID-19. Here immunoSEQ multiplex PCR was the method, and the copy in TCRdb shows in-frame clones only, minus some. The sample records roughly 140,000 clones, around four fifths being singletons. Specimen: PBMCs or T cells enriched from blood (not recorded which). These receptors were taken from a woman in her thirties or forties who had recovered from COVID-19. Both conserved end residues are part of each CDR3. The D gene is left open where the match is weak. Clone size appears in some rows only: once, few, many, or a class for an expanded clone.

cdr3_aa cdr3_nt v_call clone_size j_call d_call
CASSSNTGLSSYEQYF TGTGCCAGCAGTTCAAATACAGGCCTCAGCTCCTACGAGCAGTACTTC TRBV9 - TRBJ2-7 -
CASSPRQGAYGYTF TGTGCCAGCTCACCACGGCAGGGGGCCTATGGCTACACCTTC TRBV18 - TRBJ1-2 TRBD1
CASSNEGSDYGYTF TGTGCCAGCAGTAATGAGGGTTCCGACTATGGCTACACCTTC TRBV27 - TRBJ1-2 -
CASSERTSGADTQYF TGCGCCAGCAGTGAAAGGACTAGCGGGGCAGATACGCAGTATTTT TRBV10-1 - TRBJ2-3 TRBD2
CASSQELKSAARGGELFF TGCGCCAGCAGCCAAGAGCTCAAGTCGGCGGCCCGGGGCGGGGAGCTGTTTTTT TRBV4-1 - TRBJ2-2 -
CASTLRVDTEAFF TGTGCCAGCACGTTGAGGGTTGACACTGAAGCTTTCTTT TRBV2 - TRBJ1-1 -
CSVVRQPQHF TGCAGCGTTGTTCGTCAGCCCCAGCATTTT TRBV29-1 - TRBJ1-5 -
CASSEWSGELFF TGTGCCAGCAGTGAATGGAGCGGGGAGCTGTTTTTT TRBV25-1 - TRBJ2-2 -
CASSYSNGGEKLFF TGTGCCAGCAGTTACTCTAATGGAGGCGAAAAACTGTTTTTT TRBV6-5 once TRBJ1-4 -
CASQLTDTQYF TGTGCCAGTCAACTCACAGATACGCAGTATTTT TRBV6-5 - TRBJ2-3 -
CAATGGRNTEAFF TGCGCCGCAACCGGAGGGCGGAACACTGAAGCTTTCTTT TRBV5-4 - TRBJ1-1 -
CASSLRQGDTEAFF TGTGCCAGCAGCCTCAGACAGGGAGACACTGAAGCTTTCTTT TRBV7-9 - TRBJ1-1 TRBD1
CASSLDSGSGETQYF TGCGCCAGCAGCTTGGACAGCGGGAGTGGAGAGACCCAGTACTTC TRBV5-1 few TRBJ2-5 TRBD2
CASSAGLHQETQYF TGTGCCAGCAGCGCGGGACTACACCAAGAGACCCAGTACTTC TRBV9 once TRBJ2-5 TRBD2
CASSLGGGEQFF TGCGCCAGCAGCTTGGGAGGGGGTGAGCAGTTCTTC TRBV5-1 once TRBJ2-1 -
CASSVSTSGAGNEQFF TGTGCCAGCAGCGTGTCCACTAGCGGGGCAGGGAATGAGCAGTTCTTC TRBV9 - TRBJ2-1 TRBD2
CATRRGGAADTQYF TGTGCGACCAGGAGAGGTGGGGCGGCAGATACGCAGTATTTT TRBV6-5 - TRBJ2-3 -
CASSIGGQPAANEKLFF TGTGCCAGTAGTATTGGGGGACAGCCGGCCGCCAATGAAAAACTGTTTTTT TRBV19 - TRBJ1-4 TRBD1
CASSQGTDTQYF TGTGCCAGCAGCCAGGGGACAGATACGCAGTATTTT TRBV6-5 - TRBJ2-3 -
CASSSTRGDTEAFF TGTGCCAGCAGCTCGACGCGGGGAGACACTGAAGCTTTCTTT TRBV2 - TRBJ1-1 -
CASSQSRQTYGYTF TGTGCCAGCAGCCAGAGTAGACAGACCTATGGCTACACCTTC TRBV3-1/TRBV3-2 - TRBJ1-2 -
CASSQATSYTF TGTGCCAGCAGCCAAGCGACTAGCTACACCTTC TRBV3-1/TRBV3-2 - TRBJ1-2 -
CAWSVGANYGYTF TGTGCCTGGAGTGTGGGAGCTAACTATGGCTACACCTTC TRBV30 - TRBJ1-2 -
CASMGRGNTEAFF TGTGCCAGCATGGGCAGGGGGAACACTGAAGCTTTCTTT TRBV7-9 - TRBJ1-1 -
CASTQTGDSNQPQHF TGTGCCAGCACCCAGACAGGGGATAGCAATCAGCCCCAGCATTTT TRBV6-5 - TRBJ1-5 TRBD1
CASSQVANYGGYTQYF TGTGCCAGCAGCCAAGTGGCTAATTACGGCGGATATACGCAGTATTTT TRBV14 - TRBJ2-3 -
CATSSAGTDTQYF TGTGCCACCAGCAGCGCGGGCACAGATACGCAGTATTTT TRBV15 - TRBJ2-3 -
CSVEGTGLKGAFF TGCAGCGTTGAAGGGACAGGGTTGAAAGGAGCTTTCTTT TRBV29-1 few TRBJ1-1 TRBD1
CAIKTGGGLTGELFF TGTGCCATCAAAACGGGGGGCGGGCTCACCGGGGAGCTGTTTTTT TRBV10-3 - TRBJ2-2 -
CASSFYRMRDTEAFF TGTGCCAGCAGCTTCTACAGGATGCGTGACACTGAAGCTTTCTTT TRBV7-9 - TRBJ1-1 -
CASSLGAVQSSTDTQYF TGCGCCAGCAGCTTGGGAGCGGTACAGTCTAGCACAGATACGCAGTATTTT TRBV5-1 - TRBJ2-3 -
CATSVPGLAHEQFF TGTGCCACCAGCGTTCCGGGACTAGCGCATGAGCAGTTCTTC TRBV15 once TRBJ2-1 TRBD2
CASSSPGQGFYGYTF TGTGCCAGTAGTAGTCCGGGACAGGGATTCTATGGCTACACCTTC TRBV19 few TRBJ1-2 TRBD1
CASSLAQGSTEAFF TGTGCCAGCAGCTTAGCGCAGGGATCCACTGAAGCTTTCTTT TRBV7-8 - TRBJ1-1 -
CASSQGPGVSNEQFF TGTGCCAGCAGCCAAGGACCGGGGGTTTCGAATGAGCAGTTCTTC TRBV14 - TRBJ2-1 -
CSVDRENGETQYF TGCAGCGTTGACAGGGAAAACGGGGAGACCCAGTACTTC TRBV29-1 - TRBJ2-5 -
CSVSRGPGDTQYF TGCAGCGTTTCCAGGGGGCCTGGGGATACGCAGTATTTT TRBV29-1 - TRBJ2-3 TRBD1
CSVDREGSSYEQYF TGCAGCGTTGATAGGGAGGGGAGCTCCTACGAGCAGTACTTC TRBV29-1 few TRBJ2-7 TRBD2
CASRPTGSSGHEQYF TGTGCCAGCAGACCTACGGGGTCATCGGGCCACGAGCAGTACTTC TRBV4-2 - TRBJ2-7 -
CASSPRSGSNVYNEQFF TGTGCCAGCTCACCAAGAAGCGGGTCCAACGTCTACAATGAGCAGTTCTTC TRBV18 - TRBJ2-1 -
CASSEGTSGVRYEQYF TGTGCCAGCAGTGAAGGAACAAGCGGGGTCCGCTACGAGCAGTACTTC TRBV2 - TRBJ2-7 TRBD2
CASSPGTAGANVLTF TGCGCCAGCAGCCCCGGGACAGCTGGGGCCAACGTCCTGACTTTC TRBV5-1 few TRBJ2-6 TRBD1
CASSQTTDYGYTF TGTGCCAGCAGCCAAACGACAGACTATGGCTACACCTTC TRBV3-1/TRBV3-2 - TRBJ1-2 -
CASSLTPNTEAFF TGTGCCAGCAGCCTGACACCGAACACTGAAGCTTTCTTT TRBV5-8 - TRBJ1-1 -
CASRLADTQYF TGTGCCAGCCGCTTGGCCGATACGCAGTATTTT TRBV12-3/TRBV12-4 - TRBJ2-3 -
CASWPEAAGSSYNEQFF TGCGCCAGCTGGCCCGAGGCGGCGGGGAGCTCCTACAATGAGCAGTTCTTC TRBV5-1 - TRBJ2-1 -
CASSLAPGPYEQYF TGTGCCAGCAGCTTAGCCCCAGGCCCCTACGAGCAGTACTTC TRBV11-2 - TRBJ2-7 -
CASSQGGTPIGEKLFF TGTGCCAGCAGCCAAGGGGGGACTCCCATCGGGGAAAAACTGTTTTTT TRBV3-1/TRBV3-2 - TRBJ1-4 -
CAWKGNLRHRDEKLFF TGTGCCTGGAAGGGGAACCTTAGACACAGGGACGAAAAACTGTTTTTT TRBV30 once TRBJ1-4 -
CASERGGLNEQYF TGTGCCAGCGAGCGGGGGGGCCTAAACGAGCAGTACTTC TRBV6-5 - TRBJ2-7 TRBD2
CASTQLQSTEAFF TGTGCCAGCACACAATTACAGAGCACTGAAGCTTTCTTT TRBV28 - TRBJ1-1 -